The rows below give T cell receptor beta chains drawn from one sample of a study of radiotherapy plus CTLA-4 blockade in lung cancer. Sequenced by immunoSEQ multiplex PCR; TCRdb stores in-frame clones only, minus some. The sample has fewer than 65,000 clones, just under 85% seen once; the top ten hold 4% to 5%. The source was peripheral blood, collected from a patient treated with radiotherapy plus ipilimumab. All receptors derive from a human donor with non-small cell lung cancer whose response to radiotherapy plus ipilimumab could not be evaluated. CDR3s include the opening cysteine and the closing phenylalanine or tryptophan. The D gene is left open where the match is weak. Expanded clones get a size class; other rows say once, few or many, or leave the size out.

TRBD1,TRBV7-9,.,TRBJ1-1,TGTGCCAGCAGCTTGGGGATCGGACAGGGGATCGCTGAAGCTTTCTTT,CASSLGIGQGIAEAFF
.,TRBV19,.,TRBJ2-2,TGTGCCAGTAGTATAGATTTCGGGGCGAACACCGGGGAGCTGTTTTTT,CASSIDFGANTGELFF
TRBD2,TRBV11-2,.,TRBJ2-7,TGTGCCAGCAGCTTAGGCGGGAGTGCGTACGAGCAGTACTTC,CASSLGGSAYEQYF
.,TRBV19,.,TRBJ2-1,TGTGCCAGTAGGGACGGGGTGAGCTCCTACAATGAGCAGTTCTTC,CASRDGVSSYNEQFF
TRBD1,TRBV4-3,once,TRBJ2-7,TGCGCCAGCAGCCAAGAGTTCGGACAGGGGAGGGAGCAGTACTTC,CASSQEFGQGREQYF
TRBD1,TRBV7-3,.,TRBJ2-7,TGTGCCAGCAGCTCGACCGACAGGGAAGAAATTTTGGGCGAGCAGTACTTC,CASSSTDREEILGEQYF
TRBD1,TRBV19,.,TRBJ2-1,TGTGCCAGTAGTATAGATCGGGGGACAGGCCCTACGGATGAGCAGTTCTTC,CASSIDRGTGPTDEQFF
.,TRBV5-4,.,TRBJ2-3,TGTGCCATTGGTCAGAGGGCCGACGATACGCAGTATTTT,CAIGQRADDTQYF
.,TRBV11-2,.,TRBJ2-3,TGTGCCAGCGGCTGGGACACCCGAGATACGCAGTATTTT,CASGWDTRDTQYF
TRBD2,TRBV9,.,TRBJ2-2,TGTGCCAGCAGCGGGGGCGCCCTAGCGGGGGGCACCGGGGAGCTGTTTTTT,CASSGGALAGGTGELFF
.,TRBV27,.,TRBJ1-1,TGTGCCAGCAGTTTTTCCCCCTTTTGGGGCCTGAACACTGAAGCTTTCTTT,CASSFSPFWGLNTEAFF
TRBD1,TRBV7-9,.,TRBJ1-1,TGTGCCAGCAGCTTCGGATCAGGGGGCGCGAGCACTGAAGCTTTCTTT,CASSFGSGGASTEAFF
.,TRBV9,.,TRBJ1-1,TGTGCCAGCAGCGTAGGAGAGGTAAGCACTGAAGCTTTCTTT,CASSVGEVSTEAFF
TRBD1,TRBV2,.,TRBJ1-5,TGTGCCAGCAGCGGGACAGGGGGGAATCAGCCCCAGCATTTT,CASSGTGGNQPQHF
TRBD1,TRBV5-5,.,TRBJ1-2,TGTGCCAGCAGTTTCTTGCTACCACAGGGGCGGCAAGCTTATGGCTACACCTTC,CASSFLLPQGRQAYGYTF
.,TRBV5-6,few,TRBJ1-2,TGTGCCAGCAGCTTGCGGGGGATTGAAGGCTACACCTTC,CASSLRGIEGYTF
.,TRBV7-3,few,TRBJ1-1,TGTGCCAGCAGCCTACTACAGGACACTGAAGCTTTCTTT,CASSLLQDTEAFF
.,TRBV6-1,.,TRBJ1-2,TGTGCCAGCAGTGAAAGGGTGGGGCCCTATGGCTACACCTTC,CASSERVGPYGYTF
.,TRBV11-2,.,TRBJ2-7,TGTGCCAGCAGCTCCGGGGTCAGTGTCTTGCGGACGGGGACCTACGAGCAGTACTTC,CASSSGVSVLRTGTYEQYF
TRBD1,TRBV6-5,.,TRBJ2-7,TGTGCCAGCACCGGCAGGGGGATCTACGAGCAGTACTTC,CASTGRGIYEQYF
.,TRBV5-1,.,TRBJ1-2,TGCGCCAGCAGCTTGGATCAGGGGTCCGCTAACTATGGCTACACCTTC,CASSLDQGSANYGYTF
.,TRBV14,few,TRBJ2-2,TGTGCCAGCAGCCAGGTAGCACTCGGGGAGCTGTTTTTT,CASSQVALGELFF
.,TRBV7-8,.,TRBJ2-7,TGTGCCAGCAGCTTAGTCCCGGGATCCTACGAGCAGTACTTC,CASSLVPGSYEQYF
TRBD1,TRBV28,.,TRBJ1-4,TGTGCCAGCAGTCCCGGGACAGGTTCGCTGGCTAATGAAAAACTGTTTTTT,CASSPGTGSLANEKLFF
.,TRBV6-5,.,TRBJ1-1,TGTGCCAGCAGTTATAGACAGATTTACAACACTGAAGCTTTCTTT,CASSYRQIYNTEAFF
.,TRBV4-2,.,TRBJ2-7,TGTGCCAGCAGCCAATCCCCGGGAGAGGGACGGCGGAACGAGCAGTACTTC,CASSQSPGEGRRNEQYF
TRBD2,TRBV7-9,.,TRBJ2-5,TGTGCCAGCAGCAATCAACCGGGACTAGCGGAGACCCAGTACTTC,CASSNQPGLAETQYF
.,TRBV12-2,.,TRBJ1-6,TGTGCAAGTCCCCAATCTCCGGGACTGTTCTATTCACCCCTCCACTTT,CASPQSPGLFYSPLHF
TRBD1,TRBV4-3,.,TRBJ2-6,TGCGCCAGCAGCCAAGATACGGGACAGCCGGTCAACGTCCTGACTTTC,CASSQDTGQPVNVLTF
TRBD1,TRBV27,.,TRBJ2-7,TGTGCCAGCAGTCTACGCGGGACAGGGGGCGTTAAGCAGTACTTC,CASSLRGTGGVKQYF
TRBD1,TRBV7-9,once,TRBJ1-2,TGTGCCAGCAGCTCCATAGCCGGAGGGGGCTTCGGTGGTTACTATGGCTACACCTTC,CASSSIAGGGFGGYYGYTF
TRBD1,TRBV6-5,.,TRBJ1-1,TGTGCCAGCAGTTACCCCGGACAGGGCCTTGAAGCTTTCTTT,CASSYPGQGLEAFF
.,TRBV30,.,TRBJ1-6,TGTGCCAGTTTACCACAGAGCTCAAATTCACCCCTCCACTTT,CASLPQSSNSPLHF
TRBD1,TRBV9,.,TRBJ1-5,TGTGCCAGCAGCGCGACAGGGGGAGGGCAGCCCCAGCATTTT,CASSATGGGQPQHF
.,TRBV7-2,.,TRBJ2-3,TGTGCCAGCAGCTTAGCGCTGGGGGGGCAAGATACGCAGTATTTT,CASSLALGGQDTQYF
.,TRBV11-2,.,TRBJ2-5,TGTGCCAGCAGCCGGGAATGGGAGACCCAGTACTTC,CASSREWETQYF
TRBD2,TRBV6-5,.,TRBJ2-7,TGTGCCAGCAGAGACGGGCTAGCGGGAATTGAGCAGTACTTC,CASRDGLAGIEQYF
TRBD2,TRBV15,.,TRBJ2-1,TGTGCCACCAGCAGAGAATCCTGGACTAGCGGGAGCAATGAGCAGTTCTTC,CATSRESWTSGSNEQFF
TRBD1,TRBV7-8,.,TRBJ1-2,TGTGCCAGCAGTCTCACTGGGACAGGGTTCTATGGCTACACCTTC,CASSLTGTGFYGYTF
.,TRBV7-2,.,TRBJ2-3,TGTGCCAGCAGCTTAGCACTAGCAACAGATACGCAGTATTTT,CASSLALATDTQYF
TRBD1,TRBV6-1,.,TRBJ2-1,TGTGCCAGCAGTGCCCCTAGTAATCGACAGGGGGCGTCCTACAATGAGCAGTTCTTC,CASSAPSNRQGASYNEQFF
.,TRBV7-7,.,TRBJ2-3,TGTGCTAGCAGCTTGGGCCAGGGTGTCACAGATACGCAGTATTTT,CASSLGQGVTDTQYF
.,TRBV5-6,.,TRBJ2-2,TGTGCCAGCAGCTCCCACCAGTTGAACACCGGGGAGCTGTTTTTT,CASSSHQLNTGELFF
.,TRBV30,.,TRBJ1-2,TGTGCCTGGAGTCCACAGACAGAGTATGGCTACACCTTC,CAWSPQTEYGYTF
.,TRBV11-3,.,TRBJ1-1,TGTGCCAGCAGCCAGGGTGAGGACACTGAAGCTTTCTTT,CASSQGEDTEAFF
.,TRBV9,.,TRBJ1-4,TGTGCCAGCAGCGTATGGGGGGGCTTGAATGAAAAACTGTTTTTT,CASSVWGGLNEKLFF
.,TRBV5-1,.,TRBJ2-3,TGCGCCAGCAGCTTGATCGGGAGCTCAGATACGCAGTATTTT,CASSLIGSSDTQYF
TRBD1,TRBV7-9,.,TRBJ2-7,TGTGCCAGCAGCCTCGGGGACAGGGATGGGTACGAGCAGTACTTC,CASSLGDRDGYEQYF
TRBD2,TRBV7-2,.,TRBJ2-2,TGTGCCAGCAGCCTACGACTAGCGAGAATTCGATCGAACACCGGGGAGCTGTTTTTT,CASSLRLARIRSNTGELFF